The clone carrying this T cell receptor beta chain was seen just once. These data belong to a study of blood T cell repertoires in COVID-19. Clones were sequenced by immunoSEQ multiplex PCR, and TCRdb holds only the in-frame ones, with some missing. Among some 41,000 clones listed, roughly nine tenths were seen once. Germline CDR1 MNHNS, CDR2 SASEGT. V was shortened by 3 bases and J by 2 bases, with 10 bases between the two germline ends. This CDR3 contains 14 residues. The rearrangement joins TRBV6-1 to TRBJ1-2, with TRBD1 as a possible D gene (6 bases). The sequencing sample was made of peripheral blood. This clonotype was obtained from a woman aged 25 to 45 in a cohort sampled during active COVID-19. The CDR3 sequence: CASSELQGNYGYTF. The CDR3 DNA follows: TGTGCCAGCAGTGAGTTACAGGGCAACTATGGCTACACCTTC.